This T cell receptor beta chain comes out of a study of shared clonotypes between healthy human individuals. The germline gives CDR1 SGHVS, CDR2 FQNEAQ. CDR3 length equals 15 residues. The V end lost 5 bases, the J end lost 2 bases, and 16 bases lay between the germline ends. Positive CCR7 selection of CD45RO-negative cells yielded the naive CD8 cells, and terminally differentiated effector memory CD45RA+ cells were excluded. About this clone itself: Its specificity is not known.

Profiling relied on immunoSEQ multiplex PCR, and the TCRdb table lists in-frame clones only, not all of them. Of hundreds of thousands of clones listed, 80% to 95% are singletons. Study-level points and caveats: Richness estimates generally favored naive over memory subsets. Naive CD4 clonotypes overlapped across a handful of donors at approximately 4.5%. Generation of non-shared clonotypes was less probable than generation of clonotypes shared by all four donors.

This receptor was identified in a man aged 25 to 45 in good health. The chain has TRBV7-8 and TRBJ2-7; D is possibly TRBD1 (6 bases). The sample comprised naive CD8+ T cells sorted from blood. The CDR3 loop reads CASSLELDRPYEQYF. CDR3 in DNA: TGTGCCAGCAGCCTCGAATTGGACAGACCCTACGAGCAGTACTTC.